These T cell receptor beta chains were read from a single sample in a study of shared clonotypes between healthy human individuals. The data were produced by immunoSEQ multiplex PCR, yet TCRdb's version contains in-frame clones alone and is incomplete. This table holds fewer than 850,000 clones, roughly 91% found once. The sample was memory CD8+ T cells from PBMCs. All receptors derive from a man between 18 and 29 years old in good health. Some clones in this sample may be carry-over from other donors' samples. Each CDR3 is given with its conserved first and last residue. A D gene is named only where the DNA matches it firmly. A clone size is listed for some rows: how often the clone was seen (once, few, many), or a class if it is expanded.

v_gene	abundance	j_gene	d_gene	len	CDR3aa	CDR3nt
TRBV9	.	TRBJ2-1	TRBD2	17	CASSVARREGRTNEQFF	TGTGCCAGCAGCGTAGCTCGGCGGGAGGGCCGGACGAATGAGCAGTTCTTC
TRBV5-1	.	TRBJ1-2	.	14	CASSLGGYPDGYTF	TGCGCCAGCAGCTTGGGCGGCTACCCGGATGGCTACACCTTC
TRBV27	.	TRBJ1-5	.	15	CASSLSEGSNQPQHF	TGTGCCAGCAGTTTATCGGAGGGATCCAATCAGCCCCAGCATTTT
TRBV13	.	TRBJ2-7	.	12	CASSSHPREQYF	TGTGCCAGCAGCTCCCACCCGCGGGAGCAGTACTTC
TRBV10-2	.	TRBJ2-2	.	13	CASRDLNTGELFF	TGCGCCAGCAGGGACCTTAACACCGGGGAGCTGTTTTTT
TRBV4-1	.	TRBJ2-7	.	13	CASSQARSYEQYF	TGCGCCAGCAGCCAAGCCAGGTCCTACGAGCAGTACTTC
TRBV9	few	TRBJ1-2	.	16	CASSPGTTNVNYGYTF	TGTGCCAGCAGCCCCGGGACCACCAACGTTAACTATGGCTACACCTTC
TRBV11-2	.	TRBJ2-3	TRBD2	15	CASSSSGRATDTQYF	TGTGCCAGCAGTTCTAGCGGGAGGGCCACAGATACGCAGTATTTT
TRBV27	.	TRBJ2-7	TRBD1	14	CASSATGGYVEQYF	TGTGCCAGCAGTGCGACAGGGGGCTATGTCGAGCAGTACTTC
TRBV27	.	TRBJ2-7	TRBD2	16	CASSFIGTSGTYEQYF	TGTGCCAGCAGTTTTATTGGGACTAGCGGAACCTACGAGCAGTACTTC
TRBV19	.	TRBJ1-2	.	14	CASRIRNANYGYTF	TGTGCCAGTAGAATTAGAAATGCCAACTATGGCTACACCTTC
TRBV28	.	TRBJ2-3	TRBD2	21	CASSLLTSGRSFSGETDTQYF	TGTGCCAGCAGTCTCCTGACTAGCGGGAGGTCGTTTTCAGGGGAAACAGATACGCAGTATTTT
TRBV11-2	.	TRBJ2-5	TRBD2	15	CASSSFLGGKVTQYF	TGTGCCAGCAGCTCCTTCCTGGGGGGGAAGGTGACCCAGTACTTC
TRBV7-9	.	TRBJ2-5	.	15	CASSLRGVFEETQYF	TGTGCCAGCAGCTTAAGGGGGGTTTTCGAAGAGACCCAGTACTTC
TRBV5-1	.	TRBJ2-7	.	13	CASRWDGPYEQYF	TGCGCCAGCAGGTGGGACGGCCCCTACGAGCAGTACTTC
TRBV4-3	.	TRBJ2-3	.	16	CASSQGGAPSTDTQYF	TGCGCCAGCAGCCAAGGGGGAGCGCCCAGCACAGATACGCAGTATTTT
TRBV28	.	TRBJ2-5	TRBD1	15	CASSLRPGQGETQYF	TGTGCCAGCAGTTTAAGACCGGGACAGGGGGAGACCCAGTACTTC
TRBV4-3	.	TRBJ2-5	.	13	CASSRRRQETQYF	TGCGCCAGCAGCCGACGCAGGCAAGAGACCCAGTACTTC
TRBV7-9	few	TRBJ1-1	.	13	CASSSIRNTEAFF	TGTGCCAGCAGCTCGATTCGGAACACTGAAGCTTTCTTT
TRBV7-6	.	TRBJ2-2	.	13	CASSRSGAGELFF	TGTGCCAGCAGCCGCTCGGGGGCCGGGGAGCTGTTTTTT
TRBV11-2	.	TRBJ2-7	TRBD1	16	CASSRHGGTGSYEQYF	TGTGCCAGCAGCCGTCATGGGGGGACAGGGTCCTACGAGCAGTACTTC
TRBV7-7	.	TRBJ2-1	.	13	CASSLNGENEQFF	TGTGCCAGCAGCTTAAATGGGGAGAATGAGCAGTTCTTC